The 21 T cell receptor beta chains below come from one sample, sequenced in a study of cytomegalovirus exposure and HLA in healthy donors. Produced via immunoSEQ multiplex PCR; TCRdb's table is partial and in-frame only. The table lists about 82,000 clones, 93% of them singletons. Sequencing was done on a sample of PBMCs. The receptors shown here come from a man between 18 and 29 years old in good health and CMV-seronegative.

The genes are TRBV7-9 and TRBJ2-7; TRBD1 is a possible D gene (6 bases). Trimming took off 1 base at V and 0 bases at J, with 13 bases between the two ends. The CDR3 is 16 amino acids. Germline CDR1 and CDR2: SEHNR and FQNEAQ (reference sequence). The CDR3 nucleotides read TGTGCCAGCAGCTTAGGAAACAGGGCAAGCTCCTACGAGCAGTACTTC. It codes for CASSLGNRASSYEQYF.

The genes are TRBV7-3 and TRBJ1-3; tentative D call: TRBD1 (5 bases). CDR3 length equals 15 residues. V lost 4 bases to trimming and J lost 4 bases, with 14 bases between them. The germline V gene encodes CDR1 SGHTA and CDR2 FQGTGA. The CDR3 DNA reads as TGTGCCAGCAGCTCAAGGCAGGGAAGGGGAAACACCATATATTTT. As protein: CASSSRQGRGNTIYF.

The V and J genes are TRBV18 and TRBJ2-2; 8 nucleotides match TRBD1. V lost 6 bases and J lost 5; bases outside the gene matches: 8. The CDR3 has 15 residues. CDR1 and CDR2 from the germline V gene are KGHSH and LQKENI. The CDR3 reads CASSPGGASTGELFF. CDR3 DNA: TGTGCCAGCTCTCCAGGGGGCGCGTCTACCGGGGAGCTGTTTTTT.

This chain links TRBV6-1 with TRBJ1-2; TRBD1 matches 7 bases. The CDR3 length is 13 residues. J gave up 4 bases and V 5 bases, and 4 bases lay outside the gene matches. Germline-derived CDR1 and CDR2 are MNHNS and SASEGT. The CDR3 DNA reads TGTGCCAGCAGTACAGGGGAGGTCTATGGCTACACCTTC. This gives the protein CASSTGEVYGYTF.

The chain employs TRBV27 and TRBJ1-1, with D unresolved. Germline V CDR1 and CDR2: MNHEY, SMNVEV (reference sequence). This CDR3 comprises 15 residues. V was shortened by 3 bases and J by 2 bases, with 13 bases between the two germline ends. CDR3 protein: CASSFSGVINTEAFF. The CDR3 DNA reads as TGTGCCAGCAGTTTTAGCGGGGTAATAAACACTGAAGCTTTCTTT.

J is TRBJ2-1 and V is TRBV19; 7 bases agree with TRBD1. The CDR3 runs 13 residues. Germline V gene sequence: CDR1 LNHDA, CDR2 SQIVND (reference sequence). V was pared by 5 bases and J by 12 bases, with 10 bases of the junction left unmatched. CDR3 region: CASSGSTGKVQFF. For the CDR3, the DNA is TGTGCCAGTAGTGGATCGACAGGGAAGGTGCAGTTCTTC.

The gene calls are TRBV27 and TRBJ2-7, with TRBD2 matching 14 bases. Germline V gene sequence: CDR1 MNHEY, CDR2 SMNVEV (reference sequence). The CDR3 runs 16 residues. Trimming cost V 6 bases and J 6 bases; bases outside gene matches: 10. DNA for the CDR3: TGTGCCAGCAGACTGACTAGCGGGAGGGCCTTTGTCGAGCAGTACTTC. Translation gives CASRLTSGRAFVEQYF.

The rearrangement uses TRBV7-2 and TRBJ1-2; D unclear. Trimming removed 1 base from V and 5 bases from J, with 11 bases in between. From germline, CDR1 is SGHTA and CDR2 FQGNSA. This CDR3 contains 14 residues. The CDR3 nucleotides are TGTGCCAGCAGCTTAGGAGTGGGCTTGTATGGCTACACCTTC. Its translation: CASSLGVGLYGYTF. The whole variable domain, remainder taken from reference TRBV7-2 and TRBJ1-2, is GAGVSQSPSNKVTEKGKDVELRCDPISGHTALYWYRQSLGQGLEFLIYFQGNSAPDKSGLPSDRFSAERTGGSVSTLTIQRTQQEDSAVYLCASSLGVGLYGYTFGSGTRLTVV.

V is TRBV27 and J is TRBJ1-4; TRBD1 is a possible D gene (5 bases). The germline gives CDR1 MNHEY, CDR2 SMNVEV (reference sequence). The CDR3 covers 13 residues. Trimming pared 2 bases from V and 10 bases from J, leaving 11 bases between. CDR3 loop: CASSLGASVKLFF. The CDR3 DNA is TGTGCCAGCAGTTTAGGGGCCTCAGTAAAACTGTTTTTT.

For the CDR3, the DNA is TGTGCCAGCAGCCAAGAAATCGACAGGGGCCAGCCCCAGCATTTT. This sequence encodes CASSQEIDRGQPQHF. The chain carries TRBV4-2 and TRBJ1-5, with 8 bases aligning to TRBD1. The CDR3 is 15 amino acids. Germline V gene data show CDR1 as LGHNA and CDR2 as YNFKEQ. V gave up 0 bases and J gave up 7 bases; unmatched junction bases: 5.

The chain recombines TRBV6-1 with TRBJ2-7; 9 bases map to TRBD2. Germline V lookup: CDR1 MNHNS, CDR2 SASEGT. J was trimmed by 6 bases and V by 8 bases; bases with no gene match: 8. The CDR3 has 13 residues. DNA of the CDR3: TGTGCCAGCCCTAGCGGGACCCCCCGCGAGCAGTACTTC. Protein: CASPSGTPREQYF.

The V call is TRBV5-1, the J call TRBJ1-4; the D gene is possibly TRBD1 (6 bases). Germline V gives CDR1 SGHRS, CDR2 YFSETQ. Deletions cut 1 base from V and 8 bases from J, with 12 bases between. The CDR3 runs 14 residues. Here the CDR3 reads CASSLMTGTEKLFF. CDR3 nucleotide sequence: TGCGCCAGCAGCTTGATGACCGGGACAGAAAAACTGTTTTTT.

The chain recombines TRBV29-1 with TRBJ2-5, with 8 bases that match TRBD1. This CDR3 has 13 residues. With 7 bases clipped from V and 4 bases from J, the junction kept 8 bases outside the gene matches. Germline V gene sequence: CDR1 SQVTM, CDR2 ANQGSEA. CDR3 sequence reads: CSGTGGRRETQYF. The CDR3 region has the DNA TGCAGCGGAACAGGGGGAAGGCGAGAGACCCAGTACTTC. The entire variable domain, with the rest obtained from reference TRBV29-1 and TRBJ2-5, is as follows: SAVISQKPSRDICQRGTSLTIQCQVDSQVTMMFWYRQQPGQSLTLIATANQGSEATYESGFVIDKFPISRPNLTFSTLTVSNMSPEDSSIYLCSGTGGRRETQYFGPGTRLLVL.

V usage is TRBV13 and J usage is TRBJ1-1; 9 bases fit TRBD1. V lost 0 bases to trimming and J lost 4 bases; unmatched junction nucleotides: 3. Germline V gene sequence: CDR1 PRHDT, CDR2 FYEKMQ (reference sequence). This CDR3 has 15 amino acids. CDR3 in DNA: TGTGCCAGCAGCTTAGGGGACAGGGGCGGCACTGAAGCTTTCTTT. Its translation is CASSLGDRGGTEAFF.

The chain joins TRBV11-3 to TRBJ2-3; 10 bases are shared with TRBD2. V lost 8 bases and J lost 6; bases outside the gene matches: 11. CDR3 size: 15 residues. Germline assignment: CDR1 SGHNT and CDR2 YENEEA. CDR3 sequence: CASHRKVSGRDTQYF. The CDR3 DNA sequence: TGTGCCAGCCATAGGAAGGTTAGCGGGAGGGATACGCAGTATTTT.

Notes on this clone: A read error may account for a junction end that differs from germline. The chain links TRBV6-5 to TRBJ2-7; maybe TRBD2 (6 bases). The CDR3 spans 14 residues. Germline lookup yields CDR1 MNHEY and CDR2 SVGAGI. CDR3 sequence: CASRDNREFLWASF. CDR3 DNA: TGTGCCAGCAGGGACAACCGGGAGTTCTTATGGGCGAGCTTC.

Comment on this clone: A junction end diverges from the germline sequence, so it may reflect a read error. The V gene is TRBV18, the J gene TRBJ2-3, with TRBD2 identical over 8 bases. Germline CDR1 reads KGHSH; CDR2 reads LQKENI. The CDR3 loop spans 15 amino acids. As DNA, the CDR3 is TGTGCCAGCTCCCCACTAGCGGCACACACAGATACGCAGTATTTT. This translates into CASSPLAAHTDTQYF. Together with reference TRBV18 and TRBJ2-3, the CDR3 gives the full variable domain: NAGVMQNPRHLVRRRGQEARLRCSPMKGHSHVYWYRQLPEEGLKFMVYLQKENIIDESGMPKERFSAEFPKEGPSILRIQQVVRGDSAAYFCASSPLAAHTDTQYFGPGTRLTVL.

This clone occurred once. V usage is TRBV18 and J usage is TRBJ1-5; 7 bases are shared with TRBD1. The V segment lost 2 bases and the J segment 0 bases; nucleotides outside the gene matches: 1. From germline, CDR1 is KGHSH and CDR2 LQKENI. The CDR3 is made up of 15 amino acids. The CDR3 DNA sequence: TGTGCCAGCTCACCAGACAGGGTTAGCAATCAGCCCCAGCATTTT. Protein product: CASSPDRVSNQPQHF.

In DNA form, the CDR3 reads TGTGCCAGCAGCCACCGACAGGGAGAGGGCTATGGCTACACCTTC. This codes for CASSHRQGEGYGYTF. This chain connects TRBV6-6 to TRBJ1-2; 7 nucleotides align to TRBD1. Germline V CDR1 and CDR2: MNHNY, SVGAGI (reference sequence). This CDR3 spans 15 amino acids. The ends lost 6 bases at V and 4 bases at J; junction bases unmatched: 11.

The V call is TRBV5-1, the J call TRBJ2-6, with 7 bases aligning to TRBD2. The CDR3 runs to 17 residues. The V segment lost 3 bases and the J segment 0 bases; nucleotides outside the gene matches: 6. The germline gives CDR1 SGHRS, CDR2 YFSETQ. In DNA, the CDR3 is TGCGCCAGCAGCTCCTTCCGGGGGGTCTCTGGGGCCAACGTCCTGACTTTC. Residues: CASSSFRGVSGANVLTF.

This chain links TRBV6-6 with TRBJ2-7; perhaps TRBD2 as D (5 bases). The CDR3 runs to 13 residues. V gave up 0 bases and J gave up 7 bases, with 10 bases separating them. Germline assignment: CDR1 MNHNY and CDR2 SVGAGI (reference sequence). Written as DNA, the CDR3 is TGTGCCAGCAGTTACTCGGCGGGTGAGGAGCAGTACTTC. This gives the protein CASSYSAGEEQYF.